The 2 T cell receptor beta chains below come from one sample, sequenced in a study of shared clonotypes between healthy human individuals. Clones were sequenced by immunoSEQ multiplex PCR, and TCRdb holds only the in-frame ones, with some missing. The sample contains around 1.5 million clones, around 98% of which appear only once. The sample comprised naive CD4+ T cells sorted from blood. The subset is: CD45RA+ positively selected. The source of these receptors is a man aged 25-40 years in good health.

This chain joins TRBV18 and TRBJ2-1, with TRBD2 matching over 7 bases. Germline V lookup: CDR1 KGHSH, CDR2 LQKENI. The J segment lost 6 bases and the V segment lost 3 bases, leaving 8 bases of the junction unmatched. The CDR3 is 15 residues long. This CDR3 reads CASSPVAGVSNEQFF. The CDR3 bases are TGTGCCAGCTCACCCGTGGCGGGAGTTAGCAATGAGCAGTTCTTC.

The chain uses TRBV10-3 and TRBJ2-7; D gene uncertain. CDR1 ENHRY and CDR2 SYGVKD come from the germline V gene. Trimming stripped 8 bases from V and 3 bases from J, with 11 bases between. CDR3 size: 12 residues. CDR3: CAIAAGFYEQYF. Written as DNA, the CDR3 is TGTGCCATCGCGGCTGGATTCTACGAGCAGTACTTC.